This paragraph covers one T cell receptor beta chain sequence. The antigen is undetermined. Measured with immunoSEQ multiplex PCR; TCRdb has only the in-frame clones, and not every one. The sample gives about 59,000 clones, roughly four fifths of which show up once; 0.65% to 0.85% is in the top ten. This sample stems from a study of OX40 agonist ivuxolimab in advanced cancers. Study-level background: Participants, 75% to 85% male, averaged about 59 years of age, ranging from roughly 23 to 90. Partial response was recorded in three patients: one hepatocellular carcinoma and two cutaneous melanoma cases. Points from the study as a whole: Both blood CD4+ and CD8+ T cells showed clonal growth by week 6 at 0.1 to 3.0 mg/kg. The authors did not determine the antigen specificity of the expanded peripheral T cells.

Germline V lookup: CDR1 SQVTM, CDR2 ANQGSEA. The CDR3 sequence is 13 residues long. With 6 bases clipped from V and 5 bases from J, the junction kept 8 bases outside the gene matches. The TCR comes from an adult with an advanced solid tumor such as melanoma, head and neck, liver or kidney cancer. Sequenced here: CD4+ or CD8+ T cells sorted from blood, sampled in a trial of the OX40 agonist ivuxolimab. The gene calls are TRBV29-1 and TRBJ2-5; 8 nucleotides align to TRBD1. CDR3 amino acids: CSVSRGQGETQYF. The CDR3 region has the DNA TGCAGCGTCAGCAGGGGGCAGGGGGAGACCCAGTACTTC.